Listed below are T cell receptor beta chains from one sample, sequenced in a study of T-cell memory formation after mild COVID-19. One entry per CDR3 protein results from TCRdb running MiXCR on the 5' RACE reads. The sample holds 300,000 to 350,000 distinct CDR3 sequences; 19% are singletons and the top ten take around 21%. The sample comprised PBMCs or a T cell subset sorted from them (not recorded which). Source of these receptors: a young man who had mild COVID-19 (a few samples of this study predate the infection). Cell type and time point are not known. Both conserved end residues are part of each CDR3. D genes are given only for firm matches. Clone sizes are given selectively: once, few, many, or a class where the clone is expanded.

>TRBD2|13|TRBV6-4|TRBJ2-1|NA
CASSVDGGDEQFF
TGTGCCAGCAGTGTCGATGGGGGGGATGAGCAGTTCTTC
>NA|16|TRBV7-2|TRBJ1-2|few
CASSPRTSVFVYGYTF
TGTGCCAGCAGCCCACGAACGAGCGTCTTCGTCTATGGCTACACCTTC
>TRBD1|15|TRBV6-5|TRBJ2-7|few
CASSYSKQGAREQYF
TGTGCCAGCAGTTACTCAAAACAGGGGGCGAGAGAGCAGTACTTC
>TRBD1|14|TRBV7-9|TRBJ2-3|NA
CASRSDRVSDTQYF
TGTGCCAGCAGGTCTGACAGGGTATCAGATACGCAGTATTTT
>NA|17|TRBV5-1|TRBJ2-2|few
CASSLHPGELNTGELFF
TGCGCCAGCAGCTTGCATCCGGGGGAGCTGAACACCGGGGAGCTGTTTTTT
>TRBD2|15|TRBV24-1|TRBJ2-5|NA
CATSDSGTSKETQYF
TGTGCCACCAGTGACTCCGGGACTAGTAAAGAGACCCAGTACTTC
>NA|13|TRBV12-3/TRBV12-4|TRBJ2-5|NA
CASSLVTWETQYF
TGTGCCAGCAGTTTAGTGACCTGGGAGACCCAGTACTTC
>TRBD2|16|TRBV7-9|TRBJ2-3|NA
CASSSTLAGGADTQYF
TGTGCCAGCAGCAGTACTTTAGCGGGGGGGGCCGATACGCAGTATTTT
>NA|14|TRBV10-2|TRBJ2-7|NA
CASSVLQGPYEQYF
TGCGCCAGCAGTGTTCTACAGGGTCCCTACGAGCAGTACTTC
>TRBD1|15|TRBV5-1|TRBJ2-2|few
CASSIGTGTTGELFF
TGCGCCAGCAGCATTGGGACAGGGACCACCGGGGAGCTGTTTTTT
>TRBD1|15|TRBV20-1|TRBJ1-2|few
CSANRDRGVNYGYTF
TGCAGTGCCAACCGGGACAGGGGGGTTAACTATGGCTACACCTTC
>TRBD1|15|TRBV9|TRBJ1-4|few
CASSGGTGYYEKLFF
TGTGCCAGCAGCGGCGGGACAGGGTATTATGAAAAACTGTTTTTT
>NA|16|TRBV6-1|TRBJ1-6|few
CASSEQPTGLNSPLHF
TGTGCCAGCAGTGAACAACCGACAGGACTAAATTCACCCCTCCACTTT
>NA|15|TRBV11-2|TRBJ1-5|NA
CASSLEGSWDQPQHF
TGTGCCAGCAGCTTAGAGGGAAGTTGGGATCAGCCCCAGCATTTT
>TRBD2|15|TRBV18|TRBJ2-1|few
CASSYQRTSYNEQFF
TGTGCCAGCTCCTACCAGAGGACTAGCTACAATGAGCAGTTCTTC
>NA|12|TRBV5-1|TRBJ2-7|many
CASIGDSYEQYF
TGCGCCAGCATAGGGGACTCCTACGAGCAGTACTTC
>TRBD1|13|TRBV6-5|TRBJ1-2|once
CASSGTALYGYTF
TGTGCCAGCAGTGGGACAGCCCTGTATGGCTACACCTTC
>NA|15|TRBV5-1|TRBJ1-3|few
CASSLDGNSGNTIYF
TGCGCCAGCAGCTTGGACGGGAACTCTGGAAACACCATATATTTT
>NA|13|TRBV28|TRBJ2-5|few
CASSPSLGRAQYF
TGTGCCAGCAGTCCCTCATTGGGACGCGCCCAGTACTTC
>TRBD1|15|TRBV12-3/TRBV12-4|TRBJ2-2|few
CASRTGTVNTGELFF
TGTGCCAGCAGGACCGGGACAGTGAACACCGGGGAGCTGTTTTTT
>TRBD1|13|TRBV12-3/TRBV12-4|TRBJ1-1|once
CATRQGPWDRAFF
TGTGCCACCAGACAGGGCCCCTGGGATCGGGCTTTCTTT
>NA|18|TRBV7-3|TRBJ2-3|NA
CASSFSVSIQRGTDTQYF
TGTGCCAGCAGCTTCTCTGTATCGATCCAGAGGGGCACAGATACGCAGTATTTT
>TRBD2|14|TRBV12-3/TRBV12-4|TRBJ2-2|few
CASSPSGVTGELFF
TGTGCCAGCAGCCCCAGCGGGGTCACCGGGGAGCTGTTTTTT
>NA|17|TRBV29-1|TRBJ2-1|many
CSVEGRSGLGFGNEQFF
TGCAGCGTTGAAGGTCGTTCGGGATTGGGGTTTGGAAATGAGCAGTTCTTC
>NA|10|TRBV7-9|TRBJ2-3|NA
CASSRHTQYF
TGTGCCAGCAGCAGACATACGCAGTATTTT
>NA|13|TRBV7-2|TRBJ1-4|few
CASSPDLNEKLFF
TGTGCCAGCAGCCCCGACCTTAATGAAAAACTGTTTTTT
>NA|13|TRBV12-3/TRBV12-4|TRBJ1-2|NA
CASSWGPNYGYTF
TGTGCCAGCAGTTGGGGGCCCAACTATGGCTACACCTTC
>NA|17|TRBV11-3|TRBJ2-1|once
CASSLAPGAVTYNEQFF
TGTGCCAGCAGCTTAGCCCCGGGGGCAGTCACCTACAATGAGCAGTTCTTC
>TRBD2|17|TRBV29-1|TRBJ2-3|many
CSVEVWSGGQSTDTQYF
TGCAGCGTTGAAGTCTGGAGCGGGGGCCAAAGCACAGATACGCAGTATTTT
>NA|15|TRBV6-2/TRBV6-3|TRBJ1-1|few
CASSYEEGLNTEAFF
TGTGCCAGCAGTTACGAGGAGGGGCTGAACACTGAAGCTTTCTTT
>TRBD2|15|TRBV10-3|TRBJ2-1|many
CAISDVSGDGSEQFF
TGTGCCATCAGTGACGTTAGCGGGGACGGCAGTGAGCAGTTCTTC
>NA|16|TRBV5-4|TRBJ2-7|many
CASSPAHRVGGYEQYF
TGTGCCAGCAGCCCGGCCCACAGGGTGGGAGGTTACGAGCAGTACTTC
>NA|10|TRBV2|TRBJ2-1|many
CASSNNEQFF
TGTGCCAGCAGTAACAATGAGCAGTTCTTC
>TRBD2|16|TRBV5-1|TRBJ2-6|once
CASSREAGAGANVLTF
TGCGCCAGCAGCAGGGAGGCGGGGGCTGGGGCCAACGTCCTGACTTTC
>TRBD1|15|TRBV5-1|TRBJ2-3|NA
CASKGTAHYTDTQYF
TGCGCCAGCAAGGGGACAGCGCATTACACAGATACGCAGTATTTT
>NA|15|TRBV5-4|TRBJ2-5|few
CASSLGSGMGETQYF
TGTGCCAGCAGCTTGGGGTCTGGGATGGGAGAGACCCAGTACTTC
>NA|12|TRBV5-4|TRBJ2-5|once
CASSFLQETQYF
TGTGCCAGCAGCTTTCTTCAAGAGACCCAGTACTTC
>NA|12|TRBV24-1|TRBJ2-5|NA
CATSDKGPTQYF
TGTGCCACCAGTGACAAGGGACCTACCCAGTACTTC
>TRBD1|14|TRBV12-3/TRBV12-4|TRBJ1-6|few
CASSSRGNNSPLHF
TGTGCCAGCAGCTCCAGGGGGAATAATTCACCCCTCCACTTT
>NA|15|TRBV5-1|TRBJ2-5|NA
CASSLIGTRQETQYF
TGCGCCAGCAGCTTGATAGGGACTCGGCAAGAGACCCAGTACTTC